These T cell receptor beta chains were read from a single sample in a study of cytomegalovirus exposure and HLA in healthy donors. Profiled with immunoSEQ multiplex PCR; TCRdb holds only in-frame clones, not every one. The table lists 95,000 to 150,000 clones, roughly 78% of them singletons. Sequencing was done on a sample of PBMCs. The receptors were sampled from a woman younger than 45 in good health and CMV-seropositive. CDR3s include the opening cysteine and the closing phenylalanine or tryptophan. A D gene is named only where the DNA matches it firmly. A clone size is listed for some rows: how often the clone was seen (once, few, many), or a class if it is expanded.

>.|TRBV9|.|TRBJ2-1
CASSVGGGRNNEQFF
TGTGCCAGCAGCGTAGGGGGGGGGCGAAACAATGAGCAGTTCTTC
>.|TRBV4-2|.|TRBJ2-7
CASSQEQSSYEQYF
TGTGCCAGCAGCCAAGAACAGTCCTCCTACGAGCAGTACTTC
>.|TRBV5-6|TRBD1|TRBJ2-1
CASSLGQGYNEQFF
TGTGCCAGCAGCTTGGGACAGGGCTACAATGAGCAGTTCTTC
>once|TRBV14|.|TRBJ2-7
CASSSGLSYEQYF
TGTGCCAGCAGCTCGGGACTGTCCTACGAGCAGTACTTC
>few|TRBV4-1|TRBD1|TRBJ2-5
CASSQGQGAGVETQYF
TGCGCCAGCAGCCAAGGGCAGGGGGCCGGGGTAGAGACCCAGTACTTC
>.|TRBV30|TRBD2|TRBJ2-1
CAWSQLAGVNEQFF
TGTGCCTGGAGTCAACTAGCGGGGGTCAATGAGCAGTTCTTC
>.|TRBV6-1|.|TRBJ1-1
CASSERGWGPRNTEAFF
TGTGCCAGCAGTGAAAGAGGCTGGGGGCCTCGGAACACTGAAGCTTTCTTT
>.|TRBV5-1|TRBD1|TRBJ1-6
CASSLFGTGTNGSPLHF
TGCGCCAGCAGCTTGTTTGGGACAGGGACTAATGGGTCACCCCTCCACTTT
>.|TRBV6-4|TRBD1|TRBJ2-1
CASSDRDSLTEQFF
TGTGCCAGCAGTGACAGGGACAGTTTAACTGAGCAGTTCTTC
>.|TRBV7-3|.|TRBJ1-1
CASSWGTGDTEAFF
TGTGCCAGCAGCTGGGGAACAGGTGACACTGAAGCTTTCTTT
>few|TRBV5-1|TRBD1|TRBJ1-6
CASTLEGAVNSPLHF
TGCGCCAGCACCCTGGAGGGGGCAGTTAATTCACCCCTCCACTTT
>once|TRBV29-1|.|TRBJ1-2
CSVEEQAYNNYGYTF
TGCAGCGTTGAAGAACAGGCCTACAATAACTATGGCTACACCTTC
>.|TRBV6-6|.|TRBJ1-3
CASSYAGVGNTIYF
TGTGCCAGCAGTTACGCAGGGGTCGGAAACACCATATATTTT
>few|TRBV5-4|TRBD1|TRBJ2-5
CASSVRDRGPVETQYF
TGTGCCAGCAGCGTCCGGGACAGGGGGCCCGTAGAGACCCAGTACTTC
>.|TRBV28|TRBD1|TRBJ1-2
CASSPQGYYGYTF
TGTGCCAGCAGTCCACAGGGGTACTATGGCTACACCTTC
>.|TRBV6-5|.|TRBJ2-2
CASSYSNGNTGELFF
TGTGCCAGCAGTTACTCTAACGGGAACACCGGGGAGCTGTTTTTT
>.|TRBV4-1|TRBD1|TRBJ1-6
CASSQYTGTGNSPLHF
TGCGCCAGTAGCCAGTATACCGGGACAGGGAATTCACCCCTCCACTTT
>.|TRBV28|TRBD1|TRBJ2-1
CASSTTGSISYNEQFF
TGTGCCAGCAGCACGACAGGGTCAATCTCCTACAATGAGCAGTTCTTC
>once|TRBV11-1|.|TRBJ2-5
CASSLSPLAGQETQYF
TGTGCCAGCAGCTTATCCCCCCTTGCGGGACAAGAGACCCAGTACTTC
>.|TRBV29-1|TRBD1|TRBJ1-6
CSVADRGQEDSPLHF
TGCAGCGTAGCTGACAGGGGGCAGGAGGATTCACCCCTCCACTTT
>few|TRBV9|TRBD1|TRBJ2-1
CASSEGQGIGEQFF
TGTGCCAGCAGCGAGGGACAGGGGATCGGTGAGCAGTTCTTC
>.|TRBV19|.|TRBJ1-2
CASSIPGRGSYGYTF
TGTGCCAGTAGTATCCCAGGGCGCGGGAGCTATGGCTACACCTTC
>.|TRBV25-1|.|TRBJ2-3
CASRYPYTDTQYF
TGTGCCAGCAGGTACCCCTACACAGATACGCAGTATTTT
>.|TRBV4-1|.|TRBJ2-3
CASSQEITRADTQYF
TGCGCCAGCAGCCAAGAAATCACGAGGGCGGATACGCAGTATTTT
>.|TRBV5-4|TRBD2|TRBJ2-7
CASSPRPLASYEQYF
TGTGCCAGCAGCCCGAGACCACTAGCGTCTTACGAGCAGTACTTC
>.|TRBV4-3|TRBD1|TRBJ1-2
CASSQDFGPGQGYGYTF
TGCGCCAGCAGCCAAGATTTTGGACCGGGACAGGGCTATGGCTACACCTTC
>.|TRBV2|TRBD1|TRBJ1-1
CASGMRQGNTEAFF
TGTGCCAGCGGAATGAGACAGGGGAACACTGAAGCTTTCTTT
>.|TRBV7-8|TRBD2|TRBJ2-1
CASTPSPAGGNYNEQFF
TGTGCCAGCACCCCCTCGCCAGCGGGGGGGAACTACAATGAGCAGTTCTTC
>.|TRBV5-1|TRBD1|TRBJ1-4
CASSSAGQGAGEKLFF
TGCGCCAGCAGCTCCGCGGGACAGGGGGCAGGTGAAAAACTGTTTTTT
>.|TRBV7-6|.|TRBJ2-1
CASSLVGRGRGNNEQFF
TGTGCCAGCAGCTTAGTTGGGCGCGGCAGGGGTAACAATGAGCAGTTCTTC
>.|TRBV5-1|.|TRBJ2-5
CASSLAGETQYF
TGCGCCAGCAGCTTGGCGGGAGAGACCCAGTACTTC
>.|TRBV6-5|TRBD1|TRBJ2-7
CASSFPDRGGTYEQYF
TGTGCCAGCAGTTTTCCTGACAGGGGGGGTACCTACGAGCAGTACTTC
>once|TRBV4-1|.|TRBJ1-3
CASSPIPRVSTRTIYF
TGCGCCAGCAGCCCTATTCCACGGGTTAGCACAAGGACCATATATTTT
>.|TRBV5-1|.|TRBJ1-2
CASSLSAGRDGYTF
TGCGCCAGCAGCCTTTCAGCAGGGAGGGATGGCTACACCTTC
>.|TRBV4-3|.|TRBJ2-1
CASSPTSNEQFF
TGCGCCAGCAGCCCAACTAGCAATGAGCAGTTCTTC
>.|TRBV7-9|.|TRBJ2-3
CASSPRGTDTQYF
TGTGCCAGCAGCCCCCGTGGCACAGATACGCAGTATTTT
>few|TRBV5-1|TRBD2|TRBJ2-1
CASSLAGGRGNEQFF
TGCGCCAGCAGCTTGGCGGGGGGGCGGGGGAATGAGCAGTTCTTC
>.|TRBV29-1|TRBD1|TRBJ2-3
CSGDRQTTDTQYF
TGCAGCGGGGACAGACAAACCACAGATACGCAGTATTTT
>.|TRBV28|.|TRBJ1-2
CASSFRDTLTNYGYTF
TGTGCCAGCAGTTTTAGGGACACCCTCACTAACTATGGCTACACCTTC
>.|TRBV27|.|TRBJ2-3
CASGRQGGGGDTQYF
TGTGCCAGCGGGCGGCAGGGGGGCGGCGGAGATACGCAGTATTTT
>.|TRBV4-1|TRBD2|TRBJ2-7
CASSQFSGGTYEQYF
TGCGCCAGCAGCCAGTTTAGCGGGGGGACCTACGAGCAGTACTTC
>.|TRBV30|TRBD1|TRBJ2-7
CAWSIGQATNLYEQYF
TGTGCCTGGAGTATAGGACAGGCCACGAATTTGTACGAGCAGTACTTC
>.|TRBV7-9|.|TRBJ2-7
CASSLETGKEQYF
TGTGCCAGCAGCTTAGAGACAGGAAAAGAGCAGTACTTC
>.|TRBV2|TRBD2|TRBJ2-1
CASSWGLAGAHNEQFF
TGTGCCAGCAGCTGGGGACTAGCGGGGGCCCACAATGAGCAGTTCTTC
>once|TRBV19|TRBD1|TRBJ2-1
CASSTRQGAGNEQFF
TGTGCCAGTAGTACTCGACAGGGGGCAGGGAATGAGCAGTTCTTC
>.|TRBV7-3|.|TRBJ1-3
CASSPSGEIGNTIYF
TGTGCCAGCAGCCCATCCGGGGAGATTGGAAACACCATATATTTT
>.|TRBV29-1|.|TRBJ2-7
CSALRGGGGKYEQYF
TGCAGCGCCCTCAGAGGGGGGGGCGGCAAGTACGAGCAGTACTTC
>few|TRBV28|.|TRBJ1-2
CASSLRNEVYGYTF
TGTGCCAGCAGTTTGAGAAATGAGGTTTATGGCTACACCTTC
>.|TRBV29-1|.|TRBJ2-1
CSVGGAGWTEQFF
TGCAGCGTTGGGGGTGCAGGGTGGACTGAGCAGTTCTTC
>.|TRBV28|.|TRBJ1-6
CASSSPVDNSPLHF
TGTGCCAGCAGTTCCCCGGTTGATAATTCACCCCTCCACTTT
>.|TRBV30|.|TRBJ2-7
CAWRSGQKFYEQYF
TGTGCCTGGAGATCTGGACAAAAATTCTACGAGCAGTACTTC
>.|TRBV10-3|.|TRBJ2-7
CAISVSSPLEQYF
TGTGCCATCAGTGTTTCGAGCCCGCTCGAGCAGTACTTC
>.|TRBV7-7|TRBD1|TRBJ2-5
CASSQTGAAETQYF
TGTGCCAGCAGCCAGACAGGGGCAGCGGAGACCCAGTACTTC
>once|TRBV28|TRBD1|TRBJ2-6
CASSLLRRQGQANSGANVLTF
TGTGCCAGCAGTTTACTTCGCCGGCAGGGACAGGCCAACTCTGGGGCCAACGTCCTGACTTTC
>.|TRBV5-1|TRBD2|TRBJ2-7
CASSFPAGGVYEQYF
TGCGCCAGCAGCTTCCCGGCGGGGGGCGTCTACGAGCAGTACTTC
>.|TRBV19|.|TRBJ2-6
CASTFSSVFDSGANVLTF
TGTGCCAGTACCTTCTCTTCAGTGTTCGATTCTGGGGCCAACGTCCTGACTTTC